Below, 12 T cell receptor beta chains from the same sample are listed, as sequenced in a study of T cells in narcolepsy. Clones were sequenced by immunoSEQ multiplex PCR, and TCRdb holds only the in-frame ones, with some missing. This table holds 25,000 to 35,000 clones, roughly 80% found once. Sequences were obtained from CD45RA- memory CD4+ T cells from PBMCs. The origin of the receptors is a human donor with narcolepsy.

The V gene is TRBV6-5, the J gene TRBJ1-2; D unresolved. The CDR3 extends over 14 amino acids. Trimming left V 2 bases short and J 4 bases short, with 11 bases between. Germline values: CDR1 MNHEY, CDR2 SVGAGI. The chain's CDR3 is CASSYTGRVYGYTF. The CDR3 coding sequence is TGTGCCAGCAGTTACACGGGGAGGGTCTATGGCTACACCTTC.

The gene calls are TRBV9 and TRBJ1-1; D is unclear. CDR3 length: 13 amino acids. The germline gives CDR1 SGDLS, CDR2 YYNGEE. With 1 base removed from V and 3 bases from J, the gap between germline ends came to 7 bases. CDR3 coding DNA: TGTGCCAGCAGCGTAAGCCGTGACACTGAAGCTTTCTTT. Its protein product is CASSVSRDTEAFF.

The chain is built from TRBV7-2 and TRBJ1-5; D gene unclear. CDR1 and CDR2 from the germline V gene are SGHTA and FQGNSA. Trimming shortened V by 2 bases and J by 3 bases, and 11 bases separated the two germline ends. The CDR3 length is 15 residues. The CDR3: CASSLIHSLNQPQHF. The CDR3 bases are TGTGCCAGCAGCTTAATTCACAGCCTCAATCAGCCCCAGCATTTT.

This clone was seen a handful of times. The V call is TRBV29-1, the J call TRBJ1-1; 7 bases align to TRBD1. V lost 2 bases and J lost 0; bases outside the gene matches: 3. This CDR3 contains 14 residues. Germline CDR1 SQVTM, CDR2 ANQGSEA. The CDR3 DNA is TGCAGCGTTGAACCGGGACAGTTGAACACTGAAGCTTTCTTT. It specifies CSVEPGQLNTEAFF.

The chain has TRBV2 and TRBJ2-3; 8 bases line up with TRBD2. After removal of 7 bases from V and 2 bases from J, the junction contained 8 bases not matched to a gene. The CDR3 has 15 amino acids. Germline V CDR1 and CDR2: SNHLY, FYNNEI. This CDR3 reads CASTPERGPTDTQYF. Written as DNA, the CDR3 is TGTGCCAGCACCCCCGAGCGGGGGCCCACAGATACGCAGTATTTT.

This clone showed up just once. V is TRBV20-1 and J is TRBJ2-1; D remains ambiguous. The V and J ends lost 2 bases and 4 bases respectively, with 3 bases between them. Germline V lookup: CDR1 DFQATT, CDR2 SNEGSKA (reference sequence). The CDR3 spans 11 residues. Written as DNA, the CDR3 is TGCAGTGCTAGACGGTACAATGAGCAGTTCTTC. Translated, it gives CSARRYNEQFF.

The gene calls are TRBV5-1 and TRBJ2-5; D not certain. CDR3 length: 15 residues. Germline V CDR1 and CDR2: SGHRS, YFSETQ. The V end lost 0 bases, the J end lost 5 bases, and 14 bases lay between the germline ends. The CDR3 sequence is CASSLGGFGVETQYF. Here the CDR3 DNA reads TGCGCCAGCAGCTTGGGGGGATTCGGAGTCGAGACCCAGTACTTC.

V usage is TRBV12-5 and J usage is TRBJ2-5, with TRBD2 identical over 11 bases. CDR1 is LGHNT, CDR2 FRNRAP, per germline. V was clipped by 7 bases and J by 1 base; unmatched bases: 11. CDR3 size: 17 residues. The DNA of the CDR3 is TGTGCTAGTGTCTTCTCCGTGACTAGCGGGGCCCAAGAGACCCAGTACTTC. Encoded protein: CASVFSVTSGAQETQYF.

The V and J genes are TRBV2 and TRBJ1-2; 9 nucleotides align to TRBD1. The length of the CDR3 is 12 residues. V dropped 5 bases and J dropped 13; count of bases not matched to a gene: 8. Germline CDR1 reads SNHLY; CDR2 reads FYNNEI. The DNA for the CDR3 is TGTGCCAGCAGTCCCGACAGGGGGGCCTCCACCTTC. The encoded protein is CASSPDRGASTF.

The V gene is TRBV5-4, the J gene TRBJ1-2; 9 bases are shared with TRBD1. Unmatched junction bases numbered 8, after V lost 1 base and J lost 7 bases. CDR1 is SGHNT and CDR2 is YYREEE in the germline V gene (reference sequence). This CDR3 spans 15 amino acids. In DNA, the CDR3 is TGTGCCAGCAGCTTGAAATCGCGGGACAGGGCTGGCTACACCTTC. It codes for CASSLKSRDRAGYTF.

The chain couples TRBV30 to TRBJ1-1, with 7 bases that match TRBD1. This CDR3 is built from 15 residues. Per germline, CDR1 GTSNPN and CDR2 SVGIG (reference sequence). The ends lost 0 bases at V and 3 bases at J; junction bases unmatched: 7. The CDR3 sequence: CAWSVKGGRDTEAFF. CDR3 nucleotides: TGTGCCTGGAGTGTAAAAGGGGGCAGGGACACTGAAGCTTTCTTT.

V usage is TRBV30 and J usage is TRBJ1-6; D is perhaps TRBD1 (5 bases). This CDR3 has 17 amino acids. V was shortened by 2 bases and J by 10 bases, with 24 bases between the two germline ends. CDR1 is GTSNPN and CDR2 is SVGIG in the germline V gene (reference sequence). Here the CDR3 DNA reads TGTGCCTGGAGTACCCTGACAGCTACCCGTCCGACATCACCCCTCCACTTT. Its protein product is CAWSTLTATRPTSPLHF.